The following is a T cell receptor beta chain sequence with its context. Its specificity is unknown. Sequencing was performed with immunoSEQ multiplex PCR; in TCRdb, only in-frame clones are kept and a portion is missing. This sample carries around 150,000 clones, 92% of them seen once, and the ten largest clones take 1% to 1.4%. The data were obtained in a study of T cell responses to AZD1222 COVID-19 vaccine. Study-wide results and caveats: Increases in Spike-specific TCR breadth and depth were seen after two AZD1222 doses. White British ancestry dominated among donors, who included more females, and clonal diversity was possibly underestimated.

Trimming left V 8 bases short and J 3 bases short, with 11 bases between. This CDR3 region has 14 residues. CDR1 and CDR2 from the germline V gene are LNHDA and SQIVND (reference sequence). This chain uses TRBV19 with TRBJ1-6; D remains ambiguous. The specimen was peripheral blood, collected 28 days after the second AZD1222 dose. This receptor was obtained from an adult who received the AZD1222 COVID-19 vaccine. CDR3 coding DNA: TGTGCCAGTTCCGAGGCAGTCTATAATTCACCCCTCCACTTT. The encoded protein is CASSEAVYNSPLHF.